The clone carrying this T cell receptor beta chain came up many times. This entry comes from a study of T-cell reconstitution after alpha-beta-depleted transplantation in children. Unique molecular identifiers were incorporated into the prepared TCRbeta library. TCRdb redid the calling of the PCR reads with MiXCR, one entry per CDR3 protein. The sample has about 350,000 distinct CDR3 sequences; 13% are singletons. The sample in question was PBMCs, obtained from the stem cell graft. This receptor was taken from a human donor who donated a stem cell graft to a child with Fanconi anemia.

The CDR3 protein is CASSATETQYF. CDR3 in DNA: TGTGCCAGCAGCGCCACAGAGACCCAGTACTTC. This chain joins TRBV2 and TRBJ2-5; no reliable D call. This CDR3 has 11 residues. Germline CDR1 and CDR2: SNHLY and FYNNEI. The V gene lost 6 bases and the J gene lost 4 bases, with 6 bases spanning the gap.